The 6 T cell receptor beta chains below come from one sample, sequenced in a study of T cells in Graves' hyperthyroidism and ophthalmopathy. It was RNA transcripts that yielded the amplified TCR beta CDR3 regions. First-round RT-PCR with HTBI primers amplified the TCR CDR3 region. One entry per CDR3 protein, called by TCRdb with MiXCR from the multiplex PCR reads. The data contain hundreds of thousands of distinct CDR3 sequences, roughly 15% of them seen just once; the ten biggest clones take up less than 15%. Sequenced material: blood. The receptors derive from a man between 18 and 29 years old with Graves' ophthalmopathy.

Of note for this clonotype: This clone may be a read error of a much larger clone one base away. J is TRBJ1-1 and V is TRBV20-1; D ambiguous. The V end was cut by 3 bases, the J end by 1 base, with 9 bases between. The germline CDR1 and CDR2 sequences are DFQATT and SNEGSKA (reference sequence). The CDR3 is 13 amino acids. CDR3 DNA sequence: TGCAGTGCTAGTTTCCCCAAGAACACTGAAGCTTTCTTT. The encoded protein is CSASFPKNTEAFF.

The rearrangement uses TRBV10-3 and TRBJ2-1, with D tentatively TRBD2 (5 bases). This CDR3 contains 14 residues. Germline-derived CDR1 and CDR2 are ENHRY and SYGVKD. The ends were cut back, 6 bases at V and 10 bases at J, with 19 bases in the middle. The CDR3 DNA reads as TGTGCCATCAGCGACTCGAACGGACTGGAAGAGCAGTTCTTC. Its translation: CAISDSNGLEEQFF.

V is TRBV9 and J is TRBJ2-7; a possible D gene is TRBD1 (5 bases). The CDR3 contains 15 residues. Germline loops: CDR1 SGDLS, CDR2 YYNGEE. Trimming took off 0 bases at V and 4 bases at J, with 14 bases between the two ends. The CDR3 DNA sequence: TGTGCCAGCAGCGTAGCGGACACCTATCCGTACGAGCAGTACTTC. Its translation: CASSVADTYPYEQYF.

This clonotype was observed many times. CDR3 sequence reads: CASSLGQEETQYF. CDR3 nucleotides: TGTGCCAGCAGCTTGGGACAGGAAGAGACCCAGTACTTC. The chain couples TRBV11-2 to TRBJ2-5; TRBD1 aligns across 8 bases. The J segment lost 3 bases and the V segment lost 3 bases, leaving 0 bases of the junction unmatched. The CDR3 spans 13 residues. Germline V gives CDR1 SGHAT, CDR2 FQNNGV.

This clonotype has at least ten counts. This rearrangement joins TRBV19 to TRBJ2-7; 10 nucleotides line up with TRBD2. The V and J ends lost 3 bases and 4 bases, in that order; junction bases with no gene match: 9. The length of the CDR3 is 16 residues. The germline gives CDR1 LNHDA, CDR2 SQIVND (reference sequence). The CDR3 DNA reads TGTGCCAGTAGTATGTCCCTAGCGGGAGTAGTATACGAGCAGTACTTC. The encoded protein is CASSMSLAGVVYEQYF. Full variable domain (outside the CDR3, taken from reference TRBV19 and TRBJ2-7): DGGITQSPKYLFRKEGQNVTLSCEQNLNHDAMYWYRQDPGQGLRLIYYSQIVNDFQKGDIAEGYSVSREKKESFPLTVTSAQKNPTAFYLCASSMSLAGVVYEQYFGPGTRLTVT.

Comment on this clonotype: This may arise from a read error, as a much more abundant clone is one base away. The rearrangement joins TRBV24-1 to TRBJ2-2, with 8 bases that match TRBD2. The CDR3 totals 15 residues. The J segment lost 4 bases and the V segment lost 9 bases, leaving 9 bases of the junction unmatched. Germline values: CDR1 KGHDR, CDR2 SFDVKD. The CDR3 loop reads CATGPGLGRTGELFF. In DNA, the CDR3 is TGTGCCACCGGTCCGGGACTAGGGCGCACCGGGGAGCTGTTTTTT.